This TCR beta chain was captured in a study of Graves' ophthalmopathy and Graves' hyperthyroidism. Study-level findings and limits: Most expanded clonotypes from thyroid (those above 0.001 frequency) were also found in blood. The model flagged ophthalmopathy progression at roughly 64% sensitivity and around 72% specificity.

Details on this clonotype: Its specificity is not known.

Amplification targeted the TCR beta CDR3 regions, with RNA transcripts as the source material. The first round was an RT-PCR with HTBI primers, and the second round was a multiplex PCR. TCRdb reprocessed the multiplex PCR reads via MiXCR and lists one record per CDR3 protein. The sample carries about 740,000 distinct CDR3 sequences, approximately 40% recorded once. This CDR3 spans 12 amino acids. The germline V gene encodes CDR1 DFQATT and CDR2 SNEGSKA (reference sequence). V was pared by 2 bases and J by 1 base, with 6 bases between. This clonotype originated in an adult man with Graves' ophthalmopathy. The specimen sequenced was peripheral blood. The J gene is TRBJ2-7, the V gene TRBV20-1; weak D call: TRBD1 (5 bases). The CDR3 nucleotides are TGCAGTGCTAGAAAGGGGTCCTACGAGCAGTACTTC. This gives the protein CSARKGSYEQYF.